The 25 T cell receptor beta chains in this list originate from one sample, sequenced in a study of spatial heterogeneity in lung cancer. Time point: sample taken at primary tumor resection. Unsorted whole RNA from tumor, nontumor lung or frozen PBMC underwent sequencing. MiXCR was run by TCRdb on the 5' RACE reads, yielding one entry per CDR3 protein. The sample holds more than 6,500 distinct CDR3 sequences, less than 5% seen once. The starting material was normal lung tissue next to the tumor, obtained at surgery. These receptors all stem from a female donor with early-stage non-small cell lung cancer.

Many counts were recorded for this clonotype. Little can be read into the size of this beta chain, an off-target read in a library designed for alpha chains. The CDR3 loop reads CASSQTGPYEQYF. The DNA for the CDR3 is TGTGCCAGCAGCCAGACAGGACCCTACGAGCAGTACTTC. The chain joins TRBV28 to TRBJ2-7; a possible D gene is TRBD1 (6 bases). The V gene lost 6 bases and the J gene lost 2 bases, with 11 bases spanning the gap. Germline V gives CDR1 MDHEN, CDR2 SYDVKM. The CDR3 runs 13 residues.

In this sample, this clonotype turned up many times. With the library built for alpha chains, this beta chain is off target and its frequency is not meaningful. The J gene is TRBJ1-4, the V gene TRBV5-4; D is perhaps TRBD1 (5 bases). This CDR3 spans 15 amino acids. Trimming removed 4 bases at V and 5 bases at J, with 15 bases between. Looked up from germline, CDR1 is SGHNT and CDR2 is YYREEE (reference sequence). Here the CDR3 DNA reads TGTGCCAGCAGCCCAAGGGGAGGTGGCAATGAAAAACTGTTTTTT. Translation: CASSPRGGGNEKLFF. Filled out from reference TRBV5-4 and TRBJ1-4, the complete variable domain reads ETGVTQSPTHLIKTRGQQVTLRCSSQSGHNTVSWYQQALGQGPQFIFQYYREEENGRGNFPPRFSGLQFPNYSSELNVNALELDDSALYLCASSPRGGGNEKLFFGSGTQLSVL.

At least ten counts were recorded for this clonotype. This beta chain came through as a stray read in a library set up for alpha chains, and its size says little. V gene TRBV20-1 combines with J gene TRBJ2-7; D gene uncertain. Looked up from germline, CDR1 is DFQATT and CDR2 is SNEGSKA (reference sequence). V shed 5 bases and J shed 5 bases, with 19 bases lying between them. The CDR3 is 14 amino acids. The CDR3 is CSAPPGVLKDEQYF. The CDR3 DNA reads TGCAGTGCTCCCCCAGGAGTTCTCAAAGACGAGCAGTACTTC.

As to this clonotype: This beta chain is an off-target read within a library intended for alpha chains, so its frequency means little. The gene calls are TRBV6-6 and TRBJ2-7; 7 bases map to TRBD1. Looked up from germline, CDR1 is MNHNY and CDR2 is SVGAGI (reference sequence). Germline trimming cut 6 bases from V and 0 bases from J; bases unmatched to any gene: 2. This CDR3 has 13 amino acids. CDR3 residues: CASSHRGSYEQYF. Here the CDR3 DNA reads TGTGCCAGCAGCCACAGGGGCTCCTACGAGCAGTACTTC.

This clonotype has at least ten counts. The library was designed around alpha chains, so this beta chain is a stray read whose abundance carries little weight. This chain links TRBV9 with TRBJ2-3, with TRBD2 matching over 7 bases. This CDR3 has 15 residues. V lost 4 bases to trimming and J lost 5 bases; unmatched junction nucleotides: 10. Germline V CDR1 and CDR2: SGDLS, YYNGEE. This CDR3 reads CASSPPGGRGDTQYF. The CDR3 DNA follows: TGTGCCAGCAGCCCCCCGGGGGGTCGGGGAGATACGCAGTATTTT.

This clonotype was seen many times. As an off-target read in a library built for alpha chains, this beta chain has a frequency of little significance. The chain carries TRBV19 and TRBJ2-3, with D unresolved. Germline values: CDR1 LNHDA, CDR2 SQIVND (reference sequence). V lost 0 bases, J lost 7 bases, and 5 bases lay in between. The CDR3 is made up of 12 amino acids. In DNA, the CDR3 is TGTGCCAGTAGTATAGAGAGAAATACGCAGTATTTT. Protein product: CASSIERNTQYF.

At least ten counts were recorded for this clonotype. This beta chain represents an off-target read in a library built for alpha chains; its size is of limited meaning. The genes are TRBV20-1 and TRBJ1-1, with no clear D. Germline loops: CDR1 DFQATT, CDR2 SNEGSKA (reference sequence). V lost 6 bases and J 5 bases, leaving 25 bases between the germline ends. This CDR3 has 16 residues. This CDR3 reads CSARWGLSLPGTEAFF. CDR3 sequence (DNA): TGCAGTGCCAGGTGGGGTCTGAGCCTACCAGGTACTGAAGCTTTCTTT.

The sample holds many counts of this clonotype. This beta chain was picked up by a library intended for alpha chains and is off target, so its count carries little meaning. The genes are TRBV15 and TRBJ2-1, with D tentatively TRBD2 (5 bases). V was shortened by 0 bases and J by 2 bases, with 8 bases between the two germline ends. Germline V gene data show CDR1 as LNHNV and CDR2 as YYDKDF (reference sequence). The CDR3 runs to 15 residues. CDR3 protein: CATSRDAGAYNEQFF. The CDR3 DNA sequence: TGTGCCACCAGCAGAGACGCCGGGGCCTACAATGAGCAGTTCTTC.

With respect to this clonotype: Within a library made for alpha chains, this beta chain is off target, and its count is uninformative. The chain is built from TRBV5-5 and TRBJ2-7, with 9 bases lining up with TRBD2. V was pared by 0 bases and J by 4 bases, with 5 bases of the junction left unmatched. This CDR3 contains 15 residues. Germline CDR1 SGHKS, CDR2 YYEKEE (reference sequence). In nucleotides, the CDR3 is TGTGCCAGCAGCTTGGAGACTAGCGGTTATTACGAGCAGTACTTC. Translating gives CASSLETSGYYEQYF.

This clonotype has a count of ten or more. Because this beta chain is a stray read in a library intended to capture alpha chains, its abundance should not be given much weight. This chain links TRBV4-2 with TRBJ2-3; perhaps TRBD2 as D (6 bases). This CDR3 is built from 16 residues. In germline, CDR1 is LGHNA, CDR2 YNFKEQ. Trimming stripped 3 bases from V and 4 bases from J, with 17 bases between. The CDR3 DNA is TGTGCCAGCAGCCACCAAGGAGGGGAGGCGGCAGATACGCAGTATTTT. This gives the protein CASSHQGGEAADTQYF.

This clonotype was observed at least ten times. Because the library targeted alpha chains, this beta chain is an off-target read whose size means little. The chain combines TRBV7-9 with TRBJ2-5; D gene ambiguous. This CDR3 spans 11 amino acids. Germline V gene lookup returns CDR1 SEHNR and CDR2 FQNEAQ (reference sequence). Trimming removed 5 bases at V and 3 bases at J, with 4 bases between. This chain's CDR3 is CASSVEETQYF. As DNA, the CDR3 is TGTGCCAGCAGCGTTGAAGAGACCCAGTACTTC.

This clonotype was counted ten times or more. The library was built for alpha chains, so this beta chain is an off-target read and its size means little. The chain links TRBV28 to TRBJ2-3; D may be TRBD1 (6 bases). V was clipped by 4 bases and J by 4 bases, with 12 bases between them. CDR3 length equals 14 residues. CDR1 and CDR2 (germline): MDHEN, SYDVKM. The CDR3 DNA sequence: TGTGCCAGCAGTTCGGACAGTGTTTCAGATACGCAGTATTTT. Protein sequence: CASSSDSVSDTQYF.

This clonotype was seen ten or more times. This beta chain represents an off-target read in a library built for alpha chains; its size is of limited meaning. The V gene is TRBV19, the J gene TRBJ2-1; 11 bases are shared with TRBD2. The CDR3 length is 15 residues. Germline V CDR1 and CDR2: LNHDA, SQIVND (reference sequence). Trimming removed 4 bases from V and 5 bases from J; junction bases left unmatched: 4. The CDR3 DNA sequence: TGTGCCAGTAGTAATAGCGGGGGGGCTAACAATGAGCAGTTCTTC. Residues: CASSNSGGANNEQFF.

With respect to this clonotype: This beta chain is an off-target read within a library intended for alpha chains, so its frequency means little. The chain joins TRBV3-1 to TRBJ2-1; 7 bases agree with TRBD2. The J segment lost 1 base and the V segment lost 0 bases, leaving 3 bases of the junction unmatched. The CDR3 covers 16 residues. Germline V gene data show CDR1 as LGHDT and CDR2 as YNNKEL (reference sequence). For the CDR3, the DNA is TGTGCCAGCAGCCAAGATCAGGGAGGGTCCTACAATGAGCAGTTCTTC. Translating gives CASSQDQGGSYNEQFF.

There are many counts of this clonotype. For a library built for alpha chains, this beta chain is a stray read; little rests on its size. The chain has TRBV5-1 and TRBJ1-1; TRBD1 is a possible D gene (5 bases). Trimming removed 4 bases from V and 5 bases from J, with 12 bases in between. CDR1 SGHRS and CDR2 YFSETQ come from the germline V gene. The length of the CDR3 is 13 residues. The CDR3 DNA follows: TGCGCCAGCAGCCTTACCAGGGAGACTGAAGCTTTCTTT. Amino acid sequence: CASSLTRETEAFF.

This clonotype counts as hyperexpanded (1% or more). This beta chain is a stray read from a library made for alpha chains; its abundance is not meaningful. The chain carries TRBV5-6 and TRBJ2-3, with 9 bases lining up with TRBD1. J lost 7 bases, V lost 4 bases, and 7 bases had no gene match. The CDR3 is made up of 14 amino acids. The germline CDR1 and CDR2 sequences are SGHDT and YYEEEE. The CDR3 region is CASSPRDRDHTQYF. The CDR3 DNA reads TGTGCCAGCAGCCCCCGGGACAGGGATCATACGCAGTATTTT.

This clonotype was detected ten times or more. This beta chain is a stray read from a library made for alpha chains; its abundance is not meaningful. The rearrangement uses TRBV11-1 and TRBJ2-1, with D perhaps TRBD2 (5 bases). This CDR3 contains 16 residues. Germline V gene sequence: CDR1 SGHAT, CDR2 FQDESV (reference sequence). V was trimmed by 1 base and J by 1 base, leaving 11 bases between them. The CDR3 region is CASSLVARGSYNEQFF. The DNA of the CDR3 is TGTGCCAGCAGCTTAGTCGCCCGGGGATCCTACAATGAGCAGTTCTTC. Full variable domain (rest looked up from reference TRBV11-1 and TRBJ2-1): EAEVAQSPRYKITEKSQAVAFWCDPISGHATLYWYRQILGQGPELLVQFQDESVVDDSQLPKDRFSAERLKGVDSTLKIQPAELGDSAMYLCASSLVARGSYNEQFFGPGTRLTVL.

This clonotype has ten or more counts. The size of this beta chain means little, since it is a stray read in a library made for alpha chains. This chain connects TRBV2 to TRBJ2-5, with 9 nucleotides matching TRBD1. The germline gives CDR1 SNHLY, CDR2 FYNNEI. The ends lost 7 bases at V and 5 bases at J; junction bases unmatched: 2. This CDR3 contains 12 residues. CDR3 nucleotides: TGTGCCAGCACAGACAGGGGGGAGACCCAGTACTTC. Its protein is CASTDRGETQYF. Combining the CDR3 with reference TRBV2 and TRBJ2-5 gives the whole variable domain EPEVTQTPSHQVTQMGQEVILRCVPISNHLYFYWYRQILGQKVEFLVSFYNNEISEKSEIFDDQFSVERPDGSNFTLKIRSTKLEDSAMYFCASTDRGETQYFGPGTRLLVL.

Concerning this clonotype itself: This beta chain represents an off-target read in a library built for alpha chains; its size is of limited meaning. V usage is TRBV19 and J usage is TRBJ2-5, with D possibly TRBD2 on 5 matching bases. V was cut by 5 bases and J by 2 bases, with 12 bases left in between. CDR3 length: 14 residues. Germline CDR1 is LNHDA and CDR2 is SQIVND (reference sequence). CDR3 DNA: TGTGCCAGTAGTCTACTGAGCGGACAAGAGACCCAGTACTTC. Translated, it gives CASSLLSGQETQYF.

In its sample, this clonotype ranks as medium-sized. Because this beta chain is a stray read in a library intended to capture alpha chains, its abundance should not be given much weight. The CDR3: CASSYRTGGAGELFF. The CDR3 nucleotides are TGTGCCAGCAGTTACCGGACAGGGGGTGCCGGGGAGCTGTTTTTT. The V gene is TRBV6-6, the J gene TRBJ2-2, with TRBD1 matching 10 bases. This CDR3 has 15 residues. Germline V gene sequence: CDR1 MNHNY, CDR2 SVGAGI (reference sequence). With V trimmed by 2 bases and J by 6 bases, 3 bases remained unmatched.

This clonotype was detected many times. Found in a library prepared for alpha chains, this beta chain is an off-target read, and its abundance has little meaning. V is TRBV5-6 and J is TRBJ1-4, with D perhaps TRBD1 (5 bases). Per the germline V gene, CDR1 is SGHDT and CDR2 is YYEEEE. The germline V and J ends were trimmed by 3 bases and 5 bases, with 17 bases remaining between them. The CDR3 has 16 residues. The CDR3 loop is CASSSGGRGRNEKLFF. For the CDR3, the DNA is TGTGCCAGCAGCTCGGGCGGCCGGGGCCGCAATGAAAAACTGTTTTTT.

This clonotype was seen many times. Because the library targeted alpha chains, this beta chain is an off-target read whose size means little. The chain has TRBV6-6 and TRBJ1-1, with 9 positions matching TRBD1. Germline-derived CDR1 and CDR2 are MNHNY and SVGAGI (reference sequence). There are 12 residues in the CDR3. V gave up 6 bases and J gave up 11 bases; unmatched junction bases: 7. The CDR3 DNA is TGTGCCAGCAGCCGGACAGGGGAGGCGGCTTTCTTT. Amino acids: CASSRTGEAAFF.

At least ten counts were recorded for this clonotype. Within a library made for alpha chains, this beta chain is off target, and its count is uninformative. This chain joins TRBV3-1 and TRBJ2-2; D call uncertain. V lost 6 bases, J lost 3 bases, and 5 bases lay in between. The CDR3 is made up of 12 amino acids. Germline-derived CDR1 and CDR2 are LGHDT and YNNKEL (reference sequence). The CDR3 is CASREYTGELFF. The CDR3 nucleotides read TGTGCCAGCAGGGAATACACCGGGGAGCTGTTTTTT.

At least ten counts were recorded for this clonotype. This beta chain turned up in a library designed for alpha chains; as an off-target read, its abundance says little. This chain joins TRBV5-1 and TRBJ2-2, with D unresolved. V was cut by 0 bases and J by 1 base, with 4 bases left in between. The CDR3 covers 14 residues. CDR1 SGHRS and CDR2 YFSETQ come from the germline V gene. CDR3 protein: CASSLAGNTGELFF. For the CDR3, the DNA is TGCGCCAGCAGCTTGGCGGGGAACACCGGGGAGCTGTTTTTT.

This clonotype was detected ten times or more. Little can be read into the size of this beta chain, an off-target read in a library designed for alpha chains. The gene calls are TRBV12-3 or TRBV12-4 and TRBJ2-5; D is perhaps TRBD2 (5 bases). V lost 1 base and J lost 4, with 19 bases in between. This CDR3 is built from 17 residues. The CDR3, as DNA: TGTGCCAGCAGTTTAGGGGGAGAGGCCCGGATGAGAGAGACCCAGTACTTC. Its translation: CASSLGGEARMRETQYF.